This T cell receptor (beta chain) was identified in a study of spatial heterogeneity in lung cancer. By proportion, this clonotype is medium-sized. Its specificity is unknown. Findings of the study overall: Higher tumor mutation counts went along with higher counts of expanded intratumoral alpha and beta TCRs.

Every individual TCR cDNA molecule carried its own unique molecular identifier, which allowed correction of PCR and sequencing errors. A single record per CDR3 protein comes from TCRdb applying MiXCR to the 5' RACE reads. The table lists about 10,000 distinct CDR3 sequences, about 7.8% of them singletons. Time point: sample taken at primary tumor resection. Unsorted tumor, nontumor lung tissue or cryopreserved PBMC supplied the whole RNA. The input for sequencing was lung tumor tissue, taken at surgery. This sequence originates from a male donor with early-stage non-small cell lung cancer.

CDR3 residues: CASIASSGTSGKSHNEQFF. In DNA form, the CDR3 reads TGTGCCAGCATCGCTTCCTCCGGGACTAGCGGGAAGTCCCACAATGAGCAGTTCTTC. The chain uses TRBV28 and TRBJ2-1, with 13 bases identical to TRBD2. The germline gives CDR1 MDHEN, CDR2 SYDVKM. The ends lost 7 bases at V and 5 bases at J; junction bases unmatched: 17. The CDR3 contains 19 residues.